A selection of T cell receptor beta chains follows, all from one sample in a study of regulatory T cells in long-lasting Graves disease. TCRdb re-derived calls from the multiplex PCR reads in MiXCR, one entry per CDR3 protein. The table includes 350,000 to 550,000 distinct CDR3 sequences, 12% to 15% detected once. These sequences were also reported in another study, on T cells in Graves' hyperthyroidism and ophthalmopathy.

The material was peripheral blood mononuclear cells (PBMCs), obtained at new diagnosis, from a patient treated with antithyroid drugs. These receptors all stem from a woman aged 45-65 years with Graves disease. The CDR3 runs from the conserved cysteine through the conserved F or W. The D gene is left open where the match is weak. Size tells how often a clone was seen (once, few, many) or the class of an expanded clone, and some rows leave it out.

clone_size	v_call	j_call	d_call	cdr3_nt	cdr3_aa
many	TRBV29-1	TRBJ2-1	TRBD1	TGCAGCGTAGGACTTGACAGGGGGAGGAATGAGCAGTTCTTC	CSVGLDRGRNEQFF
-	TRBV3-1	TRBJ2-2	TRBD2	TGTGCCAGCAGCCCCCAAGCGGGAGTGAGCACCGGGGAGCTGTTTTTT	CASSPQAGVSTGELFF
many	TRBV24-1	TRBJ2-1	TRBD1	TGTGCCACCAGTGATCCAACCGGGACAGGGCTAAACAATGAGCAGTTCTTC	CATSDPTGTGLNNEQFF
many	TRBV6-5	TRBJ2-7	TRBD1	TGTGCCAGCAGTTACGGGACAGGGGGTGGCGAGCAGTACTTC	CASSYGTGGGEQYF
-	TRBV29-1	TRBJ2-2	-	TGCAGCGTTGCGGACATTGCCGGCGGGGAGCTGTTTTTT	CSVADIAGGELFF
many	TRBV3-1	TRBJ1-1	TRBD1	TGTGCCAGCGCGGACAGGGGCAACACTGAAGCTTTCTTT	CASADRGNTEAFF
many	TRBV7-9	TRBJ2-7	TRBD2	TGTGCCAGCAGCTTAGAAGCGGGAGAGTTATACGAGCAGTACTTC	CASSLEAGELYEQYF
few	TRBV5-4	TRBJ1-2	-	TGTGCCAGCAGCTTTGTAGGGGTACGGGGCTACACCTTC	CASSFVGVRGYTF
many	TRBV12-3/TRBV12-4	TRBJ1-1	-	TGTGCCAGCAGTTTAAGGGCGGGATTCGACACTGAAGCTTTCTTT	CASSLRAGFDTEAFF
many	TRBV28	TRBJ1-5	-	TGTGCCAGCAGTTTGGAAGGGAGTCAGCCCCACGGGGCCCAGCATTTT	CASSLEGSQPHGAQHF
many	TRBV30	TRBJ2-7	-	TGTGCCTGGAGTGTCGTGGGTTACGAGCAGTACTTC	CAWSVVGYEQYF
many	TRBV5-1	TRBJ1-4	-	TGCGCCAGCAGCTTGGGGAGGTTTGGAGCAACTAATGAAAAACTGTTTTTT	CASSLGRFGATNEKLFF
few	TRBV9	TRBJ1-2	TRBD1	TGTGCCAGCAGCGTAGGGGGGGACAGGGGGTCGTATGGCTACACCTTC	CASSVGGDRGSYGYTF
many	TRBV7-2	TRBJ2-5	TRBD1	TGTGCCAGCAGCCTGACGGGACAGGGGGCGCGAGAGACCCAGTACTTC	CASSLTGQGARETQYF
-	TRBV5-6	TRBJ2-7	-	TGTGCCAGCAGCTTGCCAGGAGAAGTATACGAGCAGTACTTC	CASSLPGEVYEQYF
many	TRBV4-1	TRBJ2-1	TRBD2	TGCGCCAGCAGCCTAGTAGCGGGAGTCTGGAATGAGCAGTTCTTC	CASSLVAGVWNEQFF
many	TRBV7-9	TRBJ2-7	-	TGTGCCAGCAGCTTAGCCCGGATGGACAGAATCTACGAGCAGTACTTC	CASSLARMDRIYEQYF
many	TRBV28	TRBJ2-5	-	TGTGCCAGCAGGTGGACGAGCGGTTTCCAAGAGACCCAGTACTTC	CASRWTSGFQETQYF
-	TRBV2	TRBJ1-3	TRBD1	TGTGCCAGCAGCGCCCAAACAGGGGTAGGAAACACCATATATTTT	CASSAQTGVGNTIYF
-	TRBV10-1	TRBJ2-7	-	TGCGCCAGCAGTGAGTCAGCGGCATCGGATCAGTACTTC	CASSESAASDQYF
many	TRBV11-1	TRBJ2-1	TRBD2	TGTGCCAGCAGCACGACTAGCGGGAGAAATGAGCAGTTCTTC	CASSTTSGRNEQFF
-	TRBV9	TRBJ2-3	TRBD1	TGTGCCAGCAGCACCGGGACAGGGTATAGTTGGGCAGATACGCAGTATTTT	CASSTGTGYSWADTQYF
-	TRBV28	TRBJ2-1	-	TGTGCCAGCAGTTTTCGGGACGACTCCTACAATGAGCAGTTCTTC	CASSFRDDSYNEQFF
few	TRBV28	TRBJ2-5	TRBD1	TGTGCCAGCAGTTTTTGGACAGGGGACCAAGAGACCCAGTACTTC	CASSFWTGDQETQYF
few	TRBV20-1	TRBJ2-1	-	TGCAGTGTGACAGGGACTAATGAGCAGTTCTTC	CSVTGTNEQFF
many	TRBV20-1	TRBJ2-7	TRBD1	TGCAGTGCTCAGAGACAGGGTTTGAACGAGCAGTACTTC	CSAQRQGLNEQYF
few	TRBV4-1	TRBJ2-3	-	TGCGCCAGCAGCCAAGTTGCGATTGAAGATACGCAGTATTTT	CASSQVAIEDTQYF
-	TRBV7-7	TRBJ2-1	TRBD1	TGTGCTAGCACCCCCAGGGACAGACACAACCTTCACAATGAGCAGTTCTTC	CASTPRDRHNLHNEQFF
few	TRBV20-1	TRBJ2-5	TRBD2	TGCAGTGCTAGAGATGGGGCGGGGGGACCCCAAGAGACCCAGTACTTC	CSARDGAGGPQETQYF
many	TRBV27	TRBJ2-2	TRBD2	TGTGCCAGCAGCTCCGGGACTAGCACCACCGGGGAGCTGTTTTTT	CASSSGTSTTGELFF
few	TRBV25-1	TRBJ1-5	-	TGTGCCAGCAGTGACGGGGTCAATCAGCCCCAGCATTTT	CASSDGVNQPQHF
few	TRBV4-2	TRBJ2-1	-	TGTGCCAGCAGCCAAGATAGGGGGGGGCAGTTCTTC	CASSQDRGGQFF
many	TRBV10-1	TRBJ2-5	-	TGCGCCAGCAGTGATGGGGCAGACCAAGAGACCCAGTACTTC	CASSDGADQETQYF
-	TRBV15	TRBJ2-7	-	TGTGCCACCAGGGCTAGCGATACCTCCTACGAGCAGTACTTC	CATRASDTSYEQYF
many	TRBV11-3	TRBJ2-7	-	TGTGCCAGCAGCTTGAATCCGCCTGGGGAGCAGTACTTC	CASSLNPPGEQYF
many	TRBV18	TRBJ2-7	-	TGTGCCAGCTCACCTAGGACAGATCAAGGGGGCGAGCAGTACTTC	CASSPRTDQGGEQYF
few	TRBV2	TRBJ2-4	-	TGTGCCAGCAAAGCAGGGGCCAAAAACATTCAGTACTTC	CASKAGAKNIQYF
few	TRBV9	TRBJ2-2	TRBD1	TGTGCCAGCAGCCCCCGAGGGGACAGGGATGCCGGGGAGCTGTTTTTT	CASSPRGDRDAGELFF
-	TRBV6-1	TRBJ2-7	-	TGTGCCAGCGGGCAGGCGGACAGTAGGACCTACGAGCAGTACTTC	CASGQADSRTYEQYF
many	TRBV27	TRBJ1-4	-	TGTGCCAGCAGCCTAGATGTCCCGGGGAAACTGTTTTTT	CASSLDVPGKLFF
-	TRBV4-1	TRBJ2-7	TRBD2	TGCGCCAGCAGCCAGGCGACCGGGACTAGGACCTCCTACGAGCAGTACTTC	CASSQATGTRTSYEQYF
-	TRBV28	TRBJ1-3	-	TGTGCCAGCAACCAGGTCTCTGGAAACACCATATATTTT	CASNQVSGNTIYF
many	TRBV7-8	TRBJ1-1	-	TGTGCCAGCAGCTTAGGGGGGGGGGACACCGAAGCTTTCTTT	CASSLGGGDTEAFF
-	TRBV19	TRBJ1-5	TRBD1	TGTGCCAGTAGTATGGGGACAGGGGGCCGAAAAGATCAGCCCCAGCATTTT	CASSMGTGGRKDQPQHF
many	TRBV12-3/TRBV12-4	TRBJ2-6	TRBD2	TGTGCCAGCAGTATGGGACTAGCGGGCTCTGGGGCCAACGTCCTGACTTTC	CASSMGLAGSGANVLTF
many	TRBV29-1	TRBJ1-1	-	TGCGCTAAAACGGGACAGAACACTGAAGCTTTCTTT	CAKTGQNTEAFF
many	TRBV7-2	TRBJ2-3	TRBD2	TGTGCCAGCAGCAGCGGGACTAGCGGAACTAGCACAGATACGCAGTATTTT	CASSSGTSGTSTDTQYF
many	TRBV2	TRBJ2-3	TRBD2	TGTGCCAGCAGTCGGTCCACGGGGGGAGATACGCAGTATTTT	CASSRSTGGDTQYF
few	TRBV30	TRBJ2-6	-	TGTGCCTGGACCCCGGGACTCACTTATAACTCTGGGGCCAACGTCCTGACTTTC	CAWTPGLTYNSGANVLTF
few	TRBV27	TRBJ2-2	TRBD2	TGTGCCAGCAGCCTTACAGGTCTAGCGGGAGACCTTTCCGGGGAGCTGTTTTTT	CASSLTGLAGDLSGELFF
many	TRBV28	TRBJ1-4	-	TGTGCCAGCATTCAAGCAGGGCCACCTAATGAAAAACTGTTTTTT	CASIQAGPPNEKLFF
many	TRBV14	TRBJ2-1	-	TGTGCCAGCAGCCCAAGTTCGGGTGCAGGGTCTACCAATGAGCAGTTCTTC	CASSPSSGAGSTNEQFF
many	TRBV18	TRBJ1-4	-	TGTGCCAGCGCCCAGGGACTGGAGGAAAAACTGTTTTTT	CASAQGLEEKLFF
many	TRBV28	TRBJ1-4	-	TGTGCCAGCTGGGGGACGTTTAATGAAAAACTGTTTTTT	CASWGTFNEKLFF
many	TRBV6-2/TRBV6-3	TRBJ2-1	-	TGTGCCAGCAGTTACGCCCAAAATGAGCAGTTCTTC	CASSYAQNEQFF
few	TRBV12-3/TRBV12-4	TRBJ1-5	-	TGTGCCAGCAGACAGGGCCAACGCAATCAGCCCCAGCATTTT	CASRQGQRNQPQHF
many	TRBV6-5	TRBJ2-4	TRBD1	TGTGCCAGCAGTTACAATCTGGGACAGGGGAAAAACATTCAGTACTTC	CASSYNLGQGKNIQYF